A single T cell receptor (beta chain) is shown here with its context. This sample was taken from a study of blood T cell repertoires in COVID-19. Study context: Sample material is recorded as cDNA or gDNA derived from T cells, B-cell-depleted T cells, or PBMCs.

Trimming took 1 base from V and 6 from J; bases not matched to a gene: 11. Germline V gives CDR1 GTSNPN, CDR2 SVGIG (reference sequence). This CDR3 is 15 amino acids long. Per the original methods: Reference gene primers were amplified, and this amplification served to estimate nucleated cell counts. Sequencing was performed with immunoSEQ multiplex PCR; in TCRdb, only in-frame clones are kept and a portion is missing. Clone size and V and J calls were adopted from that table, with D and trimming inferred from the DNA. Of over 55,000 clones listed, around 88% are singletons. J is TRBJ2-7 and V is TRBV30; 8 bases agree with TRBD1. This TCR was recovered from a woman of 80 years or more with acute or convalescent COVID-19. Sequencing was performed on peripheral blood. This chain's CDR3 is CAWSAEGQDVGEQYF. CDR3 bases: TGTGCCTGGAGTGCGGAGGGACAGGATGTGGGCGAGCAGTACTTC.